The 9 T cell receptor beta chains given below trace back to one sample, sequenced in a study of OX40 agonist ivuxolimab in advanced cancers. The data were produced by immunoSEQ multiplex PCR, yet TCRdb's version contains in-frame clones alone and is incomplete. Counted here are some 60,000 clones, about nine tenths occurring once; the ten biggest clones make up roughly 1.1%. The specimen comprised CD4+ or CD8+ T cells sorted from blood, sampled in a trial of the OX40 agonist ivuxolimab. These receptors originate from an adult with an advanced solid tumor such as melanoma, head and neck, liver or kidney cancer.

This sequence joins TRBV9 and TRBJ2-7; 7 positions match TRBD2. After removal of 2 bases from V and 1 base from J, the junction contained 3 bases not matched to a gene. The CDR3 is 14 amino acids. Germline CDR1 reads SGDLS; CDR2 reads YYNGEE. The CDR3 reads CASSVLAASYEQYF. DNA for the CDR3: TGTGCCAGCAGCGTGCTAGCGGCATCCTACGAGCAGTACTTC. Combining the CDR3 with reference TRBV9 and TRBJ2-7 gives the whole variable domain DSGVTQTPKHLITATGQRVTLRCSPRSGDLSVYWYQQSLDQGLQFLIQYYNGEERAKGNILERFSAQQFPDLHSELNLSSLELGDSALYFCASSVLAASYEQYFGPGTRLTVT.

The chain joins TRBV9 to TRBJ2-1; 11 nucleotides line up with TRBD2. Trimming at V came to 3 bases and at J to 11 bases, leaving 13 bases not matched to a gene. The CDR3 length is 16 residues. Germline CDR1 is SGDLS and CDR2 is YYNGEE. The CDR3 coding sequence is TGTGCCAGCAGCGCGGGACTAGCGGAAGTGGGAAATAAGCAGTTCTTC. It translates to CASSAGLAEVGNKQFF.

The chain joins TRBV7-2 to TRBJ2-5; possible D gene TRBD2, 5 bases. V was pared by 4 bases and J by 4 bases, with 13 bases between. The V gene's germline CDR1 is SGHTA and CDR2 FQGNSA. The CDR3 runs to 14 residues. The CDR3 coding sequence is TGTGCCAGCAGCTCGCCCGGGGTGGTAGAGACCCAGTACTTC. Amino acid sequence: CASSSPGVVETQYF. Full variable domain (rest looked up from reference TRBV7-2 and TRBJ2-5): GAGVSQSPSNKVTEKGKDVELRCDPISGHTALYWYRQSLGQGLEFLIYFQGNSAPDKSGLPSDRFSAERTGGSVSTLTIQRTQQEDSAVYLCASSSPGVVETQYFGPGTRLLVL.

The V gene is TRBV7-2, the J gene TRBJ1-2; the D gene is possibly TRBD1 (5 bases). Trimming pared 1 base from V and 4 bases from J, leaving 10 bases between. The CDR3 is 14 amino acids. Per the germline V gene, CDR1 is SGHTA and CDR2 is FQGNSA. CDR3 bases: TGTGCCAGCAGCTTAGATTACAGGCCCTATGGCTACACCTTC. It yields the protein CASSLDYRPYGYTF. The full variable domain, with the rest looked up from reference TRBV7-2 and TRBJ1-2, is GAGVSQSPSNKVTEKGKDVELRCDPISGHTALYWYRQSLGQGLEFLIYFQGNSAPDKSGLPSDRFSAERTGGSVSTLTIQRTQQEDSAVYLCASSLDYRPYGYTFGSGTRLTVV.

The chain recombines TRBV10-2 with TRBJ1-5; the D is unclear. The germline CDR1 and CDR2 sequences are WSHSY and SAAADI. V lost 6 bases to trimming and J lost 6 bases, with 12 bases between them. The CDR3 length is 13 residues. The DNA of the CDR3 is TGCGCCAGCAGCCTCTCGTACGGTCAGCCCCAGCATTTT. It encodes CASSLSYGQPQHF.

The rearrangement links TRBV7-2 to TRBJ2-3, with 8 bases identical to TRBD2. The V gene end was trimmed by 3 bases and the J gene end by 2 bases; junction bases not matched to a gene: 1. The CDR3 has 14 amino acids. Germline loops: CDR1 SGHTA, CDR2 FQGNSA. The CDR3 DNA is TGTGCCAGCAGCTTCGGGGGGGACACAGATACGCAGTATTTT. It yields the protein CASSFGGDTDTQYF.

This chain uses TRBV7-3 with TRBJ2-2; D remains unclear. Germline lookup yields CDR1 SGHTA and CDR2 FQGTGA. V shed 1 base and J shed 3 bases, with 12 bases lying between them. This CDR3 region has 16 residues. CDR3 protein: CASSLNPSGYTGELFF. CDR3 bases: TGTGCCAGCAGCTTAAATCCTTCTGGGTACACCGGGGAGCTGTTTTTT.

The rearrangement links TRBV9 to TRBJ2-1; 12 bases align to TRBD2. With 7 bases clipped from V and 8 bases from J, the junction kept 13 bases outside the gene matches. The CDR3 consists of 16 residues. Per germline, CDR1 SGDLS and CDR2 YYNGEE. The CDR3 here is CASGQLMGLAGYEQFF. Written as DNA, the CDR3 is TGTGCCAGCGGCCAACTAATGGGACTAGCGGGCTATGAGCAGTTCTTC.

This clone was seen a single time. CDR3 in DNA: TGCAGCGTTGCCCGGACAGACTATGGCTACACCTTC. Translated: CSVARTDYGYTF. The chain recombines TRBV29-1 with TRBJ1-2, with D possibly TRBD1 on 6 matching bases. Trimming removed 4 bases from V and 3 bases from J, with 9 bases in between. CDR3 size: 12 residues. Germline V gene sequence: CDR1 SQVTM, CDR2 ANQGSEA. Supplemented by reference TRBV29-1 and TRBJ1-2, the full variable domain reads SAVISQKPSRDICQRGTSLTIQCQVDSQVTMMFWYRQQPGQSLTLIATANQGSEATYESGFVIDKFPISRPNLTFSTLTVSNMSPEDSSIYLCSVARTDYGYTFGSGTRLTVV.